This T cell receptor (beta chain) was sequenced during a study of blood T cell repertoires in COVID-19. Repertoires were generated with immunoSEQ multiplex PCR, while TCRdb's copy carries only in-frame clones and drops some. The table records about 250,000 clones, about 90% of them present only once. The V segment lost 0 bases and the J segment 9 bases; nucleotides outside the gene matches: 11. The germline gives CDR1 MNHEY, CDR2 SVGEGT. This CDR3 has 16 residues. J is TRBJ1-5 and V is TRBV6-2 or TRBV6-3; 7 bases fit TRBD1. Sequencing was carried out using peripheral blood. The sequence was collected from a man at least 80 years old with acute or convalescent COVID-19. The CDR3 DNA sequence: TGTGCCAGCAGTTACTCGGGACAGTCCCTCAATGGGCCCCAGCATTTT. Translating gives CASSYSGQSLNGPQHF.